What follows is one T cell receptor (beta chain) and its context. This entry is derived from a study of blood T cell repertoires in COVID-19. Background on the study: COVID-19 samples from acute and convalescent phases originated in the United States, Italy and Spain. Sample material is recorded as cDNA or gDNA derived from T cells, B-cell-depleted T cells, or PBMCs.

In the original processing: Estimates of nucleated cell counts were drawn from the amplification of reference gene primers. This table comes from immunoSEQ multiplex PCR, and its TCRdb copy is limited to in-frame clones, with some not included. V, J and clone size are taken as reported in that table, and D and trimming were inferred from the DNA itself. Altogether about 280,000 clones are present, about 86% being singletons, with the ten largest covering about 2.2%. The receptor's source is a woman aged 25 to 45 who had recovered from COVID-19. What was sequenced was peripheral blood.

This CDR3 reads CASSLRERGYNSPLHF. CDR3 bases: TGTGCCAGCAGTTTGAGGGAACGAGGATATAATTCACCCCTCCACTTT. The chain recombines TRBV27 with TRBJ1-6, with D unclear. V lost 3 bases and J 4 bases, leaving 13 bases between the germline ends. The germline V gene has CDR1 MNHEY and CDR2 SMNVEV (reference sequence). This CDR3 has 16 amino acids.